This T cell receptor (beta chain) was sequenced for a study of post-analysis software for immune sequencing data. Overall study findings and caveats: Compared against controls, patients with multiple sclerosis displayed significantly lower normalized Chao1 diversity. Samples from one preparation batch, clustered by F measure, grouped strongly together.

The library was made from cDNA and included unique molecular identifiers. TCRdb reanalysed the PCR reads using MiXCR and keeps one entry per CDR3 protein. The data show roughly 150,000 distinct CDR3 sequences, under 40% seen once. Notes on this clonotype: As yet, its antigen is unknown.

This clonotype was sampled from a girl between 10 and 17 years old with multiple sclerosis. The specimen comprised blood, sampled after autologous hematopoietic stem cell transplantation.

The chain's CDR3 is CASSQQGGNQPQHF. CDR3 sequence (DNA): TGTGCCAGCAGTCAACAGGGAGGCAATCAGCCCCAGCATTTT. This chain joins TRBV12-3 or TRBV12-4 and TRBJ1-5; D may be TRBD1 (6 bases). Trimming removed 5 bases from V and 2 bases from J, with 10 bases in between. The CDR3 runs to 14 residues.